The 29 T cell receptor beta chains presented below share a single source sample, sequenced in a study of blood T cell repertoires in COVID-19. TCRdb's copy holds only in-frame clones and misses some; the assay was immunoSEQ multiplex PCR. The profile shows roughly 380,000 clones, approximately 87% of them singletons. The sequencing sample was made of PBMCs or T cells enriched from blood (not recorded which). All receptors derive from a man aged 30-40 years who had recovered from COVID-19.

The genes are TRBV12-3 or TRBV12-4 and TRBJ2-3, with D unclear. This CDR3 contains 11 residues. Trimming took off 6 bases at V and 6 bases at J, with 7 bases between the two ends. The DNA for the CDR3 is TGTGCCAGCAGCCCTCGTGATACGCAGTATTTT. Its protein product is CASSPRDTQYF.

V is TRBV13 and J is TRBJ2-7, with D possibly being TRBD1 (5 bases). Germline V gene sequence: CDR1 PRHDT, CDR2 FYEKMQ (reference sequence). V lost 5 bases and J 4 bases, leaving 15 bases between the germline ends. The CDR3 length is 14 residues. The CDR3 loop is CASSPRQSRYEQYF. The CDR3 coding sequence is TGTGCCAGCAGCCCCAGACAGAGTCGTTACGAGCAGTACTTC.

This clone was recorded a few times. The DNA for the CDR3 is TGTGCCAGCAGCTCCGAGGTCATGGCCAAAAACATTCAGTACTTC. Translation: CASSSEVMAKNIQYF. V and J are TRBV5-5 and TRBJ2-4; no clear D gene. Per the germline V gene, CDR1 is SGHKS and CDR2 is YYEKEE (reference sequence). The ends were cut back, 3 bases at V and 1 base at J, with 11 bases in the middle. This CDR3 is built from 15 residues.

CDR3 sequence: CASSFRDSYNSPLHF. DNA for the CDR3: TGTGCCAGCAGCTTCCGAGACAGTTATAATTCACCCCTCCACTTT. The chain employs TRBV13 and TRBJ1-6, with D perhaps TRBD1 (5 bases). Germline V gene lookup returns CDR1 PRHDT and CDR2 FYEKMQ (reference sequence). Deletions cut 3 bases from V and 4 bases from J, with 10 bases between. The CDR3 is made up of 15 amino acids.

This chain uses TRBV5-6 with TRBJ1-5; 8 bases fit TRBD1. With 2 bases clipped from V and 4 bases from J, the junction kept 2 bases outside the gene matches. The V gene's germline CDR1 is SGHDT and CDR2 YYEEEE. This CDR3 spans 14 amino acids. CDR3 sequence reads: CASSFRTGNQPQHF. Here the CDR3 DNA reads TGTGCCAGCAGCTTTCGGACAGGGAATCAGCCCCAGCATTTT.

The CDR3 DNA sequence: TGTGCCAGCAGCCGGGACAGGGCTGGAAACACCATATATTTT. Its protein product is CASSRDRAGNTIYF. The chain combines TRBV7-2 with TRBJ1-3; TRBD1 matches at 9 bases. Germline CDR1 reads SGHTA; CDR2 reads FQGNSA. This CDR3 comprises 14 residues. J gave up 2 bases and V 5 bases, and 1 base lay outside the gene matches.

The chain uses TRBV12-3 or TRBV12-4 and TRBJ1-5; no reliable D call. The V end was cut by 4 bases, the J end by 4 bases, with 8 bases between. The CDR3 is 13 residues long. CDR3 nucleotide sequence: TGTGCCAGCAGTTGGACTGCGAATCAGCCCCAGCATTTT. This encodes CASSWTANQPQHF.

The chain employs TRBV19 and TRBJ1-4; 8 nucleotides agree with TRBD1. V trimming: 7 bases; J trimming: 5 bases; junction bases outside the gene matches: 6. Germline CDR1 LNHDA, CDR2 SQIVND (reference sequence). The CDR3 is 14 amino acids. For the CDR3, the DNA is TGTGCCAGTAACCGGGACAGGTGGAATGAAAAACTGTTTTTT. Encoded protein: CASNRDRWNEKLFF.

The chain recombines TRBV7-6 with TRBJ2-1, with 10 bases identical to TRBD2. The CDR3 runs 16 residues. Germline CDR1 is SGHVS and CDR2 is FNYEAQ. V gave up 2 bases and J gave up 4 bases; unmatched junction bases: 5. The CDR3 region is CASSLINSGGYNEQFF. The CDR3 bases are TGTGCCAGCAGCTTAATTAATAGCGGGGGGTACAATGAGCAGTTCTTC.

This chain uses TRBV19 with TRBJ2-1; 9 bases match TRBD2. Looked up from germline, CDR1 is LNHDA and CDR2 is SQIVND (reference sequence). Trimming took 4 bases from V and 0 from J; bases not matched to a gene: 10. The CDR3 extends over 18 amino acids. The CDR3 DNA is TGTGCCAGTAGTACTGCTAGCGGGGCGATGAGCTCCTACAATGAGCAGTTCTTC. It specifies CASSTASGAMSSYNEQFF.

The chain combines TRBV10-1 with TRBJ2-1; D might be TRBD2 (6 bases). Germline V lookup: CDR1 WNHNN, CDR2 SYGVQD (reference sequence). This CDR3 spans 14 amino acids. Trimming pared 3 bases from V and 7 bases from J, leaving 13 bases between. DNA of the CDR3: TGCGCCAGCAGTGAAAGTCGCGCGGGAAATGAGCAGTTCTTC. It encodes CASSESRAGNEQFF.

The V call is TRBV6-1, the J call TRBJ2-7; maybe TRBD2 (7 bases). V lost 4 bases and J lost 4, with 26 bases in between. CDR1 is MNHNS and CDR2 is SASEGT in the germline V gene. The CDR3 runs 18 residues. CDR3: CASSVGLAYEGGLYEQYF. The CDR3 region has the DNA TGTGCCAGCAGTGTGGGACTGGCCTACGAGGGGGGGTTATACGAGCAGTACTTC.

CDR3 nucleotides: TGTGCCAGCAGCCACCAGGACAGCTCTTCACCCCTCCACTTT. It encodes CASSHQDSSSPLHF. The chain joins TRBV7-9 to TRBJ1-6; the D gene is possibly TRBD1 (6 bases). Germline V gives CDR1 SEHNR, CDR2 FQNEAQ (reference sequence). Trimming shortened V by 5 bases and J by 9 bases, and 14 bases separated the two germline ends. CDR3 length equals 14 residues.

The V gene is TRBV4-1, the J gene TRBJ1-1; 10 bases map to TRBD1. CDR3 size: 16 residues. V was pared by 4 bases and J by 4 bases, with 9 bases of the junction left unmatched. Germline CDR1 reads MGHRA; CDR2 reads YSYEKL. In nucleotides, the CDR3 is TGCGCCAGCAGCCCCCAGACAGGGGGCTTGATCACTGAAGCTTTCTTT. It codes for CASSPQTGGLITEAFF.

The V gene is TRBV9, the J gene TRBJ1-4; the match to TRBD1 covers 10 bases. The CDR3 loop spans 14 amino acids. With 3 bases clipped from V and 7 bases from J, the junction kept 3 bases outside the gene matches. Germline CDR1 is SGDLS and CDR2 is YYNGEE. The CDR3 loop reads CASSARDRGEKLFF. In DNA, the CDR3 is TGTGCCAGCAGCGCCCGGGACAGGGGTGAAAAACTGTTTTTT.

V usage is TRBV9 and J usage is TRBJ2-5; TRBD2 agrees at 7 bases. V lost 4 bases, J lost 7 bases, and 13 bases stayed unmatched. Germline CDR1 reads SGDLS; CDR2 reads YYNGEE. The CDR3 runs 15 residues. CDR3 in DNA: TGTGCCAGCAGCCCCCGGGAGGAACCTTGGGGGACCCAGTACTTC. Its protein product is CASSPREEPWGTQYF.

The J gene is TRBJ1-5, the V gene TRBV2, with 7 positions matching TRBD1. The CDR3 spans 14 residues. With V trimmed by 6 bases and J by 5 bases, 7 bases remained unmatched. Germline lookup yields CDR1 SNHLY and CDR2 FYNNEI. The CDR3 protein is CASRWDRGDQPQHF. DNA of the CDR3: TGTGCCAGCAGATGGGACAGAGGAGATCAGCCCCAGCATTTT.

The chain links TRBV27 to TRBJ1-2, with D tentatively TRBD1 (6 bases). This CDR3 region has 14 residues. Deletions cut 5 bases from V and 3 bases from J, with 13 bases between. Germline CDR1 is MNHEY and CDR2 is SMNVEV (reference sequence). Here the CDR3 reads CASSPRGGYYGYTF. CDR3 bases: TGTGCCAGCAGTCCGCGGGGGGGCTACTATGGCTACACCTTC.

The chain carries TRBV18 and TRBJ1-1; tentative D call: TRBD1 (5 bases). Trimming removed 4 bases at V and 4 bases at J, with 13 bases between. The germline CDR1 and CDR2 sequences are KGHSH and LQKENI. The CDR3 is 14 amino acids. The CDR3 spells CASSQMGGGTEAFF. In DNA form, the CDR3 reads TGTGCCAGCTCACAAATGGGCGGGGGCACTGAAGCTTTCTTT.

V gene TRBV6-2 or TRBV6-3 combines with J gene TRBJ2-7; D unclear. Deletions cut 0 bases from V and 3 bases from J, with 9 bases between. The CDR3 is 14 residues long. Germline loops: CDR1 MNHEY, CDR2 SVGEGT. CDR3 sequence reads: CASSYSSSSYEQYF. The CDR3 DNA is TGTGCCAGCAGTTACTCGAGTAGCAGCTACGAGCAGTACTTC.

The V and J genes are TRBV28 and TRBJ2-2, with 7 positions matching TRBD2. Per the germline V gene, CDR1 is MDHEN and CDR2 is SYDVKM. The CDR3 runs 13 residues. CDR3 residues: CATRGANTGELFF. CDR3 nucleotides: TGTGCTACCCGGGGGGCGAACACCGGGGAGCTGTTTTTT.

The chain uses TRBV5-4 and TRBJ2-3; 11 positions match TRBD2. The trim removed 0 bases at V and 5 bases at J, leaving 5 bases unmatched. CDR3 size: 16 residues. Germline CDR1 and CDR2: SGHNT and YYREEE (reference sequence). The CDR3 sequence: CASSLGGLADRDTQYF. The CDR3 nucleotides read TGTGCCAGCAGCTTGGGGGGACTAGCGGATCGAGATACGCAGTATTTT.

The chain uses TRBV12-5 and TRBJ2-1, with TRBD2 matching over 9 bases. Germline V lookup: CDR1 LGHNT, CDR2 FRNRAP. This CDR3 spans 15 amino acids. V shed 6 bases, J shed 5 bases, and the junction held 8 bases outside the gene matches. This CDR3 is CASGSGLATHNEQFF. Here the CDR3 DNA reads TGTGCTAGTGGCTCCGGACTAGCGACCCACAATGAGCAGTTCTTC.

V gene TRBV2 combines with J gene TRBJ1-5; D remains unclear. Trimming took 1 base from V and 9 from J, leaving 16 bases between them. CDR1 and CDR2 from the germline V gene are SNHLY and FYNNEI. This CDR3 has 15 residues. The CDR3 DNA reads as TGTGCCAGCAGTGAAGACGCGGCGCTAGGAACGCCCCAGCATTTT. It yields the protein CASSEDAALGTPQHF.

The J gene is TRBJ2-5, the V gene TRBV27; TRBD1 aligns across 12 bases. The junction had 8 bases not matched to a gene; V was cut back by 7 bases and J by 5 bases. The CDR3 consists of 15 residues. CDR1 and CDR2 from the germline V gene are MNHEY and SMNVEV (reference sequence). As DNA, the CDR3 is TGTGCCAGCAAGACGGGGACAGGGGGCCGGGAGACCCAGTACTTC. This encodes CASKTGTGGRETQYF.

The rearrangement links TRBV29-1 to TRBJ1-1; D uncertain. V dropped 1 base and J dropped 3 bases, with 9 bases sitting between them. This CDR3 is 13 amino acids long. CDR1 SQVTM and CDR2 ANQGSEA come from the germline V gene. The CDR3 DNA is TGCAGCGTTGAAGTGCCCCCGGACACTGAAGCTTTCTTT. It translates to CSVEVPPDTEAFF.

The chain uses TRBV5-6 and TRBJ2-1, with 11 bases identical to TRBD2. The CDR3 contains 16 residues. In germline, CDR1 is SGHDT, CDR2 YYEEEE. V shed 0 bases, J shed 5 bases, and the junction held 4 bases outside the gene matches. The CDR3 nucleotides read TGTGCCAGCAGCTTGGCAGGGACTAGCGGAAACAATGAGCAGTTCTTC. This gives the protein CASSLAGTSGNNEQFF.

The chain combines TRBV2 with TRBJ1-2; unclear D gene. The V gene's germline CDR1 is SNHLY and CDR2 FYNNEI. The CDR3 covers 13 residues. V was trimmed by 2 bases and J by 4 bases, leaving 8 bases between them. CDR3: CASSELAGYGYTF. The CDR3, as DNA: TGTGCCAGCAGTGAACTGGCGGGCTATGGCTACACCTTC.

The rearrangement links TRBV18 to TRBJ1-1; TRBD1 might be the D (5 bases). Germline V CDR1 and CDR2: KGHSH, LQKENI. The CDR3 loop spans 13 amino acids. Trimming removed 6 bases at V and 1 base at J, with 9 bases between. The CDR3 loop is CASSRGGNTEAFF. CDR3 nucleotides: TGTGCCAGCTCCCGCGGGGGGAACACTGAAGCTTTCTTT.